This T cell receptor beta chain was sequenced in a study of shared clonotypes between healthy human individuals. On the study more broadly: Three CD4 naive, three CD4 memory, two CD8 naive and one CD8 memory plate were used per donor.

This clone was recorded only once. This table comes from immunoSEQ multiplex PCR, and its TCRdb copy is limited to in-frame clones, with some not included. Of 2.5 million or so clones in the sample, approximately 90% are singletons; the top ten hold more than 0.12%. Sequencing was performed on naive CD4+ T cells sorted from blood. As for subset: CD45RA+ positively selected. The sequence was obtained from a man between 18 and 35 years old in good health.

CDR3 DNA sequence: TGCAGGCCTCCTGAGGGCTATGGCTACACCTTC. It translates to CRPPEGYGYTF. The chain couples TRBV20-1 to TRBJ1-2; no definite D call. Germline V gene sequence: CDR1 DFQATT, CDR2 SNEGSKA (reference sequence). The CDR3 covers 11 residues.